The 11 T cell receptor beta chains below come from one sample, sequenced in a study of shared clonotypes between healthy human individuals (dated by TCRdb to between 2020 and 2021). Libraries were made using the immunoSEQ multiplex PCR assay. The clones in this table, taken by TCRdb from immuneACCESS, are in-frame only. Not every clone is retained; where verified, under half of the shortfall comes from an unresolved V gene, and the cause of the rest is unknown. The sample includes about 460,000 clones, with about 74% observed a single time. The leading ten clones occupy 12% of the sample. Source material: PBMCs. The receptors shown here come from a woman aged 40 to 50 in good health. Some clones in this sample may be carry-over from other donors' samples.

Regarding this clone: It is likely a read error: a sequence one base away is far more abundant. Other DNA sequences of this sample code for an identical CDR3. The chain employs TRBV28 and TRBJ1-1, with 8 nucleotides matching TRBD1. Per the germline V gene, CDR1 is MDHEN and CDR2 is SYDVKM. The CDR3 length is 15 residues. CDR3 DNA sequence: TGTGCCAGCAGTTCCCTGACAGGGGACAACACTGAGGCTTTCTTT. Translating it yields CASSSLTGDNTEAFF.

This sequence joins TRBV25-1 and TRBJ2-3, with D possibly being TRBD2 (5 bases). V lost 0 bases and J lost 6, with 16 bases in between. The CDR3 length is 16 residues. From germline, CDR1 is MGHDK and CDR2 SYGVNS. The DNA for the CDR3 is TGTGCCAGCAGTGAATACGGTCGGGAACCACGGGATACGCAGTATTTT. Amino acids: CASSEYGREPRDTQYF.

This clone was detected only a few times. This chain uses TRBV18 with TRBJ2-7, with 13 bases aligning to TRBD2. Germline-derived CDR1 and CDR2 are KGHSH and LQKENI. This CDR3 contains 17 residues. The ends lost 3 bases at V and 2 bases at J; junction bases unmatched: 7. The CDR3 DNA follows: TGTGCCAGCTCACCCTCAGGACTAGCGGGAGCAGCCTACGAGCAGTACTTC. It translates to CASSPSGLAGAAYEQYF. Variable domain in full (rest from reference TRBV18 and TRBJ2-7): NAGVMQNPRHLVRRRGQEARLRCSPMKGHSHVYWYRQLPEEGLKFMVYLQKENIIDESGMPKERFSAEFPKEGPSILRIQQVVRGDSAAYFCASSPSGLAGAAYEQYFGPGTRLTVT.

V is TRBV7-9 and J is TRBJ2-7, with 8 bases aligning to TRBD2. V lost 1 base, J lost 4 bases, and 6 bases stayed unmatched. Germline CDR1 SEHNR, CDR2 FQNEAQ (reference sequence). The length of the CDR3 is 15 residues. CDR3 loop: CASSLVPSGLYEQYF. In nucleotides, the CDR3 is TGTGCCAGCAGCTTAGTGCCTAGCGGGTTATACGAGCAGTACTTC.

The gene calls are TRBV7-8 and TRBJ2-1; 10 nucleotides match TRBD1. Germline assignment: CDR1 SGHVS and CDR2 FQNEAQ. V shed 4 bases, J shed 4 bases, and the junction held 16 bases outside the gene matches. This CDR3 spans 19 amino acids. CDR3 residues: CASSSKPPRGQGVYNEQFF. The CDR3 nucleotides read TGTGCCAGCAGCTCCAAACCACCCCGAGGACAGGGGGTTTACAATGAGCAGTTCTTC. Combining the CDR3 with reference TRBV7-8 and TRBJ2-1 gives the whole variable domain GAGVSQSPRYKVAKRGQDVALRCDPISGHVSLFWYQQALGQGPEFLTYFQNEAQLDKSGLPSDRFFAERPEGSVSTLKIQRTQQEDSAVYLCASSSKPPRGQGVYNEQFFGPGTRLTVL.

The chain joins TRBV5-1 to TRBJ2-1, with 9 bases lining up with TRBD1. The CDR3 sequence is 15 residues long. J gave up 7 bases and V 4 bases, and 9 bases lay outside the gene matches. Germline lookup yields CDR1 SGHRS and CDR2 YFSETQ. CDR3 region: CASSRDDRGRNEQFF. The DNA of the CDR3 is TGCGCCAGCAGCCGCGATGACAGGGGGAGGAATGAGCAGTTCTTC.

The gene calls are TRBV5-1 and TRBJ2-1; TRBD2 agrees at 8 bases. Germline assignment: CDR1 SGHRS and CDR2 YFSETQ. V shed 0 bases and J 10 bases; nucleotides not matched to a gene: 6. CDR3 size: 14 residues. CDR3 coding DNA: TGCGCCAGCAGCTTGGTAACTAGCGGCTCGGAGCAGTTCTTC. Residues: CASSLVTSGSEQFF.

This clone was seen once. This sequence is one base from a far larger clone and is likely a read error. Other nucleotide sequences in the sample specify the same CDR3. The genes are TRBV30 and TRBJ1-5; D unresolved. V was trimmed by 4 bases and J by 2 bases, leaving 12 bases between them. The CDR3 consists of 14 residues. Per the germline V gene, CDR1 is GTSNPN and CDR2 is SVGIG (reference sequence). This CDR3 reads CAWTAGQGNQPQHF. As DNA, the CDR3 is TGTGCCTGGACCGCGGGCCAGGGCAATCAGCCCCAGCATTTT. The variable domain in full, completed from reference TRBV30 and TRBJ1-5, reads SQTIHQWPATLVQPVGSPLSLECTVEGTSNPNLYWYRQAAGRGLQLLFYSVGIGQISSEVPQNLSASRPQDRQFILSSKKLLLSDSGFYLCAWTAGQGNQPQHFGDGTRLSIL.

The chain recombines TRBV11-2 with TRBJ2-5; 10 positions agree with TRBD2. The J call is uncertain, as TRBJ2-7 better fits the DNA end. The length of the CDR3 is 16 residues. Germline V gives CDR1 SGHAT, CDR2 FQNNGV. The chain's CDR3 is CASSFGSSGSTYEQYF. The CDR3 DNA reads TGTGCCAGCAGCTTTGGATCTAGCGGGAGCACCTACGAGCAGTACTTC.

The chain has TRBV5-1 and TRBJ1-2; 11 bases are shared with TRBD1. This CDR3 contains 14 residues. The V segment lost 3 bases and the J segment 5 bases; nucleotides outside the gene matches: 3. Germline CDR1 and CDR2: SGHRS and YFSETQ. CDR3 sequence reads: CASSSGQGAYGYTF. The CDR3 nucleotides read TGCGCCAGCAGCTCCGGACAGGGGGCGTATGGCTACACCTTC.

The V gene is TRBV23-1, the J gene TRBJ2-5; possibly TRBD1 for D (6 bases). TRBV23-1 is identified as an open reading frame with a role that is uncertain. This CDR3 contains 14 residues. V lost 4 bases, J lost 11 bases, and 20 bases lay in between. CDR3 loop: CASSRGTSKGRQYF. The CDR3 DNA reads TGCGCCAGCAGTCGGGGGACATCGAAGGGACGGCAGTACTTC.